Presented here are 28 T cell receptor beta chains from one specimen sequenced in a study of T cells in women clearing cervical HPV infection. Clones were sequenced by immunoSEQ multiplex PCR, and TCRdb holds only the in-frame ones, with some missing. The sample includes 30,000 to 45,000 clones. The sequenced sample was blood buffy coat. The receptors originated from a woman between 18 and 70 years old with a cervical HPV16 infection that either progressed to CIN3+ or cleared (not recorded which).

Points on this clone: The missing CDR3 end, 3 residues past where the read stops, is filled in from the germline J gene. The chain has TRBV18 and TRBJ1-2; 7 positions agree with TRBD1. The CDR3 spans 16 residues. CDR1 and CDR2 from the germline V gene are KGHSH and LQKENI. CDR3 bases read: TGTGCCAGCTCACCGGGACAGAGGACTCTCACAGATACC. Encoded protein: CASSPGQRTLTDT. The full CDR3 protein is CASSPGQRTLTDTYTF.

Turning to this clone: Mismatch with germline at one junction end may stem from a read error. The observed sequence ends 3 residues before the CDR3 terminus, with the missing tail filled in from the germline J gene. The sample holds other DNA sequences that translate to the same CDR3. This sequence joins TRBV5-6 and TRBJ1-2; D gene unclear. CDR3 length equals 13 residues. Germline V gene data show CDR1 as SGHDT and CDR2 as YYEEEE. Here the CDR3 reads CASSLGTEYGYTF. The sequenced part of the CDR3 DNA is TGTGCCAGCAGCTTGGGTACAGAATATGGT.

As to this clone: The read stops 3 residues short of the end of the CDR3; the missing end is completed from the germline J gene. The chain uses TRBV5-4 and TRBJ1-1, with D maybe TRBD1 (6 bases). With 5 bases removed from V and 3 bases from J, the gap between germline ends came to 14 bases. CDR3 length equals 14 residues. The germline V gene has CDR1 SGHNT and CDR2 YYREEE (reference sequence). CDR3 DNA (partial): TGTGCCAGCAGGAGACAGGATTCCTACACTGAA. Its translation is CASRRQDSYTE. The entire CDR3 sequence reads CASRRQDSYTEAFF.

Incomplete CDR3 DNA: TGTGCCAGCAGCTTGTCAGGAGACTCACCC. It translates to CASSLSGDSP. The entire CDR3 protein is CASSLSGDSPLHF. The chain is built from TRBV5-6 and TRBJ1-6; D ambiguous. Sequencing ends 3 residues short of the CDR3 end; the germline J gene provides the rest. V was pared by 1 base and J by 10 bases, with 9 bases between. CDR3 length: 13 residues. Germline V gene data show CDR1 as SGHDT and CDR2 as YYEEEE.

On this clone: The sequenced fragment ends 3 residues before the CDR3 boundary, so the rest is inferred from the germline J gene. The chain has TRBV20-1 and TRBJ2-5; D not certain. CDR3 size: 11 residues. V was shortened by 6 bases and J by 5 bases, with 10 bases between the two germline ends. Germline V gene lookup returns CDR1 DFQATT and CDR2 SNEGSKA (reference sequence). The sequenced part of the CDR3 DNA is TGCAGTGCCCCGAAGGTTGAGACC. Amino acid sequence: CSAPKVET. The entire CDR3 protein reads CSAPKVETQYF.

A word on this clone: The sequenced fragment ends 3 residues before the CDR3 boundary, so the rest is inferred from the germline J gene. J is TRBJ1-2 and V is TRBV18; the D gene is possibly TRBD1 (5 bases). From germline, CDR1 is KGHSH and CDR2 LQKENI. CDR3 length: 15 amino acids. The CDR3 region is CASSPAGGTSYDYTF. CDR3 DNA (partial): TGTGCCAGCTCCCCAGCGGGGGGAACATCCTACGAC.

In regard to this clone: The read falls 3 residues short of the CDR3 end, and the missing part is taken from the germline J gene. The chain recombines TRBV19 with TRBJ1-2; the D is unclear. This CDR3 is 13 amino acids long. Germline CDR1 is LNHDA and CDR2 is SQIVND (reference sequence). CDR3 in amino acids: CASSIGLVGDYTF. The sequenced CDR3 bases are TGTGCCAGTAGTATAGGACTAGTTGGTGAC.

As to this clone: The observed sequence ends 3 residues before the CDR3 terminus, with the missing tail filled in from the germline J gene. The V and J genes are TRBV5-1 and TRBJ2-3, with TRBD1 as a possible D gene (6 bases). The CDR3 runs to 14 residues. With 3 bases removed from V and 2 bases from J, the gap between germline ends came to 10 bases. CDR1 SGHRS and CDR2 YFSETQ come from the germline V gene. The CDR3 reads CASSSTGTTDTQYF. Incomplete CDR3 DNA: TGCGCCAGCAGCTCCACAGGGACCACAGATACG.

Note on this clone: The read ends 3 residues early relative to the CDR3; the germline J gene fills the gap. This chain links TRBV5-1 with TRBJ2-2, with 9 bases lining up with TRBD1. CDR1 is SGHRS, CDR2 YFSETQ, per germline. The CDR3 is 14 amino acids. The sequenced CDR3 bases are TGCGCCAGCAGCCAAGGGACAGGGAGTGAAAAG. This sequence encodes CASSQGTGSEK. The entire CDR3 protein is CASSQGTGSEKLFF.

A word on this clone: The DNA ends 3 residues before the CDR3 does, and the rest of the CDR3 is filled in from the germline J gene. V gene TRBV18 combines with J gene TRBJ1-2; 8 bases fit TRBD1. Germline CDR1 reads KGHSH; CDR2 reads LQKENI. The CDR3 extends over 15 amino acids. CDR3 in amino acids: CASSPDRGIADDYTF. The DNA read from the CDR3 is TGTGCCAGCTCACCCGACAGGGGTATAGCGGATGAC.

Comments on this clone: Read sequence stops 3 residues before the CDR3 end, and the germline J gene provides the missing end. The chain is built from TRBV3-1 (or the pseudogene TRBV3-2) and TRBJ2-5; 11 bases fit TRBD2. This CDR3 contains 17 residues. V lost 4 bases to trimming and J lost 3 bases; unmatched junction nucleotides: 10. Per the germline V gene, CDR1 is LGHDT and CDR2 is YNNKEL (reference sequence). The CDR3 region is CASSPPVLTSGKETQYF. The DNA read from the CDR3 is TGTGCCAGCAGCCCTCCCGTATTGACTAGCGGGAAAGAGACC.

In the case of this clone: Read coverage stops 3 residues before the CDR3 terminus; the germline J gene supplies the remainder. The rearrangement uses TRBV7-3 and TRBJ1-2, with D possibly being TRBD1 (5 bases). The CDR3 has 13 amino acids. Per germline, CDR1 SGHTA and CDR2 FQGTGA. The CDR3 DNA, read in part, is TGTGCCAGCAGCGGAGGGGTGGGATCCGGC. Its protein product is CASSGGVGSG. The entire CDR3 is CASSGGVGSGYTF.

Of note for this clone: The CDR3 goes on 3 residues after the read ends, and that part is filled in from the germline J gene. This chain connects TRBV14 to TRBJ1-6, with a possible D match to TRBD1 (5 bases). CDR3 size: 14 residues. V lost 4 bases and J lost 7, with 11 bases in between. Germline CDR1 and CDR2: SGHDN and FVKESK. Here the CDR3 reads CASSLVGGNSPLHF. Partial CDR3 DNA: TGTGCCAGCAGCCTGGTGGGGGGGAATTCACCC. The whole variable domain, filled in from reference TRBV14 and TRBJ1-6, reads EAGVTQFPSHSVIEKGQTVTLRCDPISGHDNLYWYRRVMGKEIKFLLHFVKESKQDESGMPNNRFLAERTGGTYSTLKVQPAELEDSGVYFCASSLVGGNSPLHFGNGTRLTVT.

The DNA read from the CDR3 is TGCGCCAGCAGCCCGCCCACGAGCGGGGGGAGAGATACG. This codes for CASSPPTSGGRDT. The CDR3, in full, reads CASSPPTSGGRDTQYF. The rearrangement joins TRBV5-1 to TRBJ2-3; TRBD2 matches at 9 bases. The CDR3 goes on 3 residues after the read ends, and that part is filled in from the germline J gene. From germline, CDR1 is SGHRS and CDR2 YFSETQ. J gave up 5 bases and V 4 bases, and 11 bases lay outside the gene matches. The CDR3 has 16 amino acids.

The part of the CDR3 DNA that was read is TGTGCCAGCAGTGCCGCGACAGGGAGGAACGATCAGCCC. Encoded protein: CASSAATGRNDQP. The full-length CDR3 reads as CASSAATGRNDQPQHF. The chain is built from TRBV6-4 and TRBJ1-5; 7 bases are a match to TRBD1. The CDR3 end lies 3 residues beyond the end of the read and is filled in from the germline J gene. Germline V CDR1 and CDR2: MRHNA, SNTAGT. Trimming cost V 4 bases and J 5 bases; bases outside gene matches: 11. The CDR3 extends over 16 amino acids.

As concerns this clone: The CDR3 end lies 3 residues beyond the end of the read and is filled in from the germline J gene. The chain uses TRBV7-2 and TRBJ2-1; D gene unclear. Germline assignment: CDR1 SGHTA and CDR2 FQGNSA. Trimming removed 3 bases from V and 7 bases from J, with 4 bases in between. The CDR3 runs 11 residues. The chain's CDR3 is CASSFGNEQFF. The sequenced CDR3 bases are TGTGCCAGCAGCTTCGGGAATGAG.

According to its frequency, this clone is medium-sized. The read halts 3 residues ahead of the CDR3 end, with the missing end drawn from the germline J gene. The chain links TRBV7-9 to TRBJ2-2; 10 bases match TRBD1. Germline V gene sequence: CDR1 SEHNR, CDR2 FQNEAQ (reference sequence). This CDR3 is 15 amino acids long. J lost 7 bases, V lost 6 bases, and 8 bases had no gene match. CDR3 DNA, as far as it was read: TGTGCCAGCAGGCCTGGACAGGGGGGTAGCGGGGAG. Amino acid sequence: CASRPGQGGSGE. From start to end, the CDR3 is CASRPGQGGSGELFF.

Remarks on this clone: From the germline J gene comes the end of the CDR3, since the read stops 3 residues before it. The chain employs TRBV7-2 and TRBJ2-3; D is unresolved. In germline, CDR1 is SGHTA, CDR2 FQGNSA. This CDR3 spans 14 amino acids. Here the CDR3 reads CASSLYGYQETQYF. The CDR3 DNA, read in part, is TGTGCCAGCAGCTTATACGGGTACCAAGAGACG. Variable domain in full (rest from reference TRBV7-2 and TRBJ2-3): GAGVSQSPSNKVTEKGKDVELRCDPISGHTALYWYRQSLGQGLEFLIYFQGNSAPDKSGLPSDRFSAERTGGSVSTLTIQRTQQEDSAVYLCASSLYGYQETQYFGPGTRLTVL.

Details on this clone: The read falls 3 residues short of the CDR3 end, and the missing part is taken from the germline J gene. This chain uses TRBV5-1 with TRBJ1-2; 7 nucleotides agree with TRBD1. Germline trimming cut 2 bases from V and 6 bases from J; bases unmatched to any gene: 4. CDR3 size: 13 residues. Germline CDR1 is SGHRS and CDR2 is YFSETQ. CDR3 bases read: TGCGCCAGCAGCTTAGAAGGGGGCAATGGC. It yields the protein CASSLEGGNG. The full-length CDR3 reads as CASSLEGGNGYTF.

On this clone: The CDR3 end lies 3 residues beyond the end of the read and is filled in from the germline J gene. The chain is built from TRBV7-2 and TRBJ1-6; D uncertain. CDR1 and CDR2 from the germline V gene are SGHTA and FQGNSA. V lost 4 bases, J lost 8 bases, and 3 bases lay in between. This CDR3 is 11 amino acids long. CDR3 DNA, as far as it was read: TGTGCCAGCAGCTCGGATTCACCC. Protein: CASSSDSP. The full CDR3 is CASSSDSPLHF.

Details on this clone: The observed sequence ends 3 residues before the CDR3 terminus, with the missing tail filled in from the germline J gene. This rearrangement joins TRBV19 to TRBJ2-1, with 10 bases fitting TRBD2. Trimming took 5 bases from V and 2 from J; bases not matched to a gene: 6. Germline V lookup: CDR1 LNHDA, CDR2 SQIVND (reference sequence). The CDR3 covers 16 residues. This CDR3 reads CASSASGRAPYNEQFF. The CDR3 bases that were read are TGTGCCAGTAGTGCAAGCGGGAGGGCCCCCTACAATGAG.

Turning to this clone: The read gets to within 3 residues of the CDR3 end, and the germline J gene fills in the rest. The chain employs TRBV2 and TRBJ1-4; D not resolved. Trimming left V 8 bases short and J 7 bases short, with 23 bases between. Germline CDR1 is SNHLY and CDR2 is FYNNEI. This CDR3 is built from 16 residues. Partial CDR3 DNA: TGTGCCAGCCAAAGAGGGTACGTTTTGTTCGGTGAAAAA. Residues: CASQRGYVLFGEK. In full, the CDR3 reads CASQRGYVLFGEKLFF.

In the case of this clone: The observed sequence ends 3 residues before the CDR3 terminus, with the missing tail filled in from the germline J gene. The gene calls are TRBV9 and TRBJ2-5; 7 bases are shared with TRBD1. Germline-derived CDR1 and CDR2 are SGDLS and YYNGEE. The CDR3 contains 16 residues. V lost 2 bases, J lost 5 bases, and 12 bases stayed unmatched. The CDR3 loop is CASSVGQQGVLETQYF. The CDR3 DNA, read in part, is TGTGCCAGCAGCGTGGGGCAGCAGGGGGTCTTGGAGACC.

Notes on this clone: Coverage ceases 3 residues before the CDR3 finishes, and the germline J gene fills in the end. The chain combines TRBV20-1 with TRBJ2-3; a weak D match, TRBD2 (6 bases). Germline CDR1 is DFQATT and CDR2 is SNEGSKA (reference sequence). This CDR3 comprises 16 residues. The ends were cut back, 1 base at V and 1 base at J, with 15 bases in the middle. The CDR3 loop is CSARARGGVRTDTQYF. The part of the CDR3 DNA that was read is TGCAGTGCTAGAGCGAGGGGCGGGGTCCGCACAGATACG.

A remark on this clone: The read comes to an end 3 residues before the CDR3 does, leaving the germline J gene to fill in the end. The rearrangement uses TRBV19 and TRBJ2-2, with 12 bases aligning to TRBD2. This CDR3 is built from 16 residues. V was clipped by 3 bases and J by 6 bases; unmatched bases: 5. Germline V CDR1 and CDR2: LNHDA, SQIVND (reference sequence). CDR3 sequence: CASSIVASGGAGELFF. Incomplete CDR3 DNA: TGTGCCAGTAGTATCGTAGCTAGCGGGGGGGCCGGGGAG.

A word on this clone: The missing CDR3 end, 3 residues past where the read stops, is filled in from the germline J gene. The chain carries TRBV18 and TRBJ1-2; 7 bases align to TRBD1. Germline CDR1 KGHSH, CDR2 LQKENI. CDR3 length equals 14 residues. CDR3 protein: CASSPDRTFYDYTF. The CDR3 DNA, read in part, is TGTGCCAGCTCACCGGACAGGACCTTCTACGAC.

About this clone: The read gets to within 3 residues of the CDR3 end, and the germline J gene fills in the rest. The chain has TRBV10-3 and TRBJ2-1; 9 nucleotides align to TRBD1. V was pared by 11 bases and J by 5 bases, with 7 bases of the junction left unmatched. The CDR3 spans 13 residues. Germline CDR1 and CDR2: ENHRY and SYGVKD. The CDR3 is CAFRDRENNEQFF. The covered CDR3 bases are TGTGCCTTCCGGGACAGGGAAAACAATGAG.

Points on this clone: Compared with germline, one end of the junction differs, possibly owing to a read error. The read terminates 3 residues ahead of where the CDR3 ends, so the germline J gene completes it. The same CDR3 can be traced to other DNA sequences in this sample. The V call is TRBV7-9, the J call TRBJ1-3; TRBD1 is a possible D gene (5 bases). In germline, CDR1 is SEHNR, CDR2 FQNEAQ (reference sequence). This CDR3 has 15 amino acids. CDR3 DNA (partial): TGTGCCAGCAGCCCGGACATCTCCTCTGGAAACACA. Residues: CASSPDISSGNT. The full-length CDR3 reads as CASSPDISSGNTIYF.